The 19 T cell receptor beta chains presented below share a single source sample, sequenced in a study of cytomegalovirus exposure and HLA in healthy donors (TCRdb year 2017). Library method: the immunoSEQ multiplex PCR assay. The multiplex PCR relied on a mix of 60 forward primers for TCR Vbeta segments and 13 reverse primers for TCR Jbeta segments. TCRdb holds this immuneACCESS table with in-frame rearrangements only. Some clones are missing; in checked studies, unresolved V genes explain under half, and the rest has no known cause. The sample table holds 200,000 to 300,000 clones, of which 85% were seen once. 0.2% to 0.25% of the sample belongs to the ten largest clones. What was sequenced was PBMCs. All receptors come from a girl under 10 years old in good health and CMV-seronegative.

The rearrangement links TRBV19 to TRBJ1-5; 8 positions match TRBD1. Germline assignment: CDR1 LNHDA and CDR2 SQIVND (reference sequence). V trimming: 3 bases; J trimming: 0 bases; junction bases outside the gene matches: 10. The CDR3 consists of 18 residues. In DNA, the CDR3 is TGTGCCAGTAGTATGGGGTGGGACAGGCAGTATAGCAATCAGCCCCAGCATTTT. Translating gives CASSMGWDRQYSNQPQHF.

The rearrangement uses TRBV14 and TRBJ1-4, with D perhaps TRBD1 (5 bases). The CDR3 spans 12 residues. Germline loops: CDR1 SGHDN, CDR2 FVKESK. Trimming pared 5 bases from V and 8 bases from J, leaving 9 bases between. The CDR3 region is CASSAGGEKLFF. The CDR3 DNA is TGTGCCAGCAGCGCCGGGGGAGAAAAACTGTTTTTT.

The chain combines TRBV2 with TRBJ2-7, with D maybe TRBD2 (7 bases). The CDR3 runs 13 residues. V lost 1 base and J lost 7, with 11 bases in between. The germline gives CDR1 SNHLY, CDR2 FYNNEI. The DNA of the CDR3 is TGTGCCAGCAGTGAAGAACAGGGAGGGGAGCAGTACTTC. This translates into CASSEEQGGEQYF.

The gene calls are TRBV5-1 and TRBJ2-7, with TRBD2 matching over 8 bases. The CDR3 totals 15 residues. Germline V gene data show CDR1 as SGHRS and CDR2 as YFSETQ. Trimming cost V 4 bases and J 7 bases; bases outside gene matches: 13. The chain's CDR3 is CASSPAGEAHMEQYF. In DNA, the CDR3 is TGCGCCAGCAGCCCAGCGGGAGAAGCTCACATGGAGCAGTACTTC.

The V call is TRBV2, the J call TRBJ2-5, with 8 bases that match TRBD2. The better agreement between TRBJ2-7 and the DNA end casts doubt on the J call. The CDR3 consists of 14 residues. Looked up from germline, CDR1 is SNHLY and CDR2 is FYNNEI. The CDR3 region is CASSETGTSYEQYF. In DNA form, the CDR3 reads TGTGCCAGCAGTGAAACCGGGACTAGCTACGAGCAGTACTTC.

This clone was observed a few times. The chain couples TRBV5-4 to TRBJ2-3; D ambiguous. This CDR3 spans 14 amino acids. Trimming pared 1 base from V and 4 bases from J, leaving 10 bases between. Germline CDR1 and CDR2: SGHNT and YYREEE (reference sequence). The CDR3 loop reads CASSLSAASDTQYF. CDR3 nucleotide sequence: TGTGCCAGCAGCTTGTCCGCGGCCTCAGATACGCAGTATTTT.

This chain links TRBV30 with TRBJ2-3, with TRBD2 as a possible D gene (6 bases). The CDR3 runs 14 residues. Germline CDR1 and CDR2: GTSNPN and SVGIG (reference sequence). DNA for the CDR3: TGTGCTTACGGGACTGGCCCTAGCACAGATACGCAGTATTTT. Translation gives CAYGTGPSTDTQYF.

The genes are TRBV4-1 and TRBJ2-3; D is unclear. The CDR3 is made up of 14 amino acids. V was trimmed by 0 bases and J by 0 bases, leaving 4 bases between them. The germline CDR1 and CDR2 sequences are MGHRA and YSYEKL. The CDR3 DNA sequence: TGCGCCAGCAGCCAAGATCAGAGCACAGATACGCAGTATTTT. Translated: CASSQDQSTDTQYF.

The rearrangement joins TRBV4-1 to TRBJ2-7; the match to TRBD2 covers 12 bases. Germline V gene sequence: CDR1 MGHRA, CDR2 YSYEKL. The junction had 5 bases not matched to a gene; V was cut back by 1 base and J by 4 bases. CDR3 length: 16 residues. The CDR3 protein is CASSQGQGLAGYEQYF. The CDR3, as DNA: TGCGCCAGCAGCCAAGGTCAAGGACTAGCGGGATACGAGCAGTACTTC.

The chain employs TRBV13 and TRBJ1-5, with D possibly matching TRBD1 (5 bases). Trimming removed 5 bases from V and 1 base from J, with 12 bases in between. The CDR3 is 15 residues long. Germline V lookup: CDR1 PRHDT, CDR2 FYEKMQ (reference sequence). The CDR3 DNA reads as TGTGCCAGCAGCCCGGGGGGACCGAGCAATCAGCCCCAGCATTTT. Its protein is CASSPGGPSNQPQHF.

This sequence joins TRBV2 and TRBJ1-5; D unresolved. With 5 bases removed from V and 7 bases from J, the gap between germline ends came to 9 bases. The CDR3 has 12 amino acids. In germline, CDR1 is SNHLY, CDR2 FYNNEI. The CDR3 loop is CASSPGGQPQHF. As DNA, the CDR3 is TGTGCCAGCAGTCCGGGAGGGCAGCCCCAGCATTTT. The entire variable domain, with the rest obtained from reference TRBV2 and TRBJ1-5, is as follows: EPEVTQTPSHQVTQMGQEVILRCVPISNHLYFYWYRQILGQKVEFLVSFYNNEISEKSEIFDDQFSVERPDGSNFTLKIRSTKLEDSAMYFCASSPGGQPQHFGDGTRLSIL.

J is TRBJ2-2 and V is TRBV19; no definite D call. V gave up 8 bases and J gave up 4 bases, with 11 bases separating them. The CDR3 totals 13 residues. CDR1 and CDR2 from the germline V gene are LNHDA and SQIVND (reference sequence). The CDR3 region has the DNA TGTGCCAGTCGCAAAGCACTCACCGGGGAGCTGTTTTTT. Protein: CASRKALTGELFF.

The V call is TRBV7-6, the J call TRBJ1-1, with a weak D call TRBD1 (6 bases). V was shortened by 10 bases and J by 0 bases, with 12 bases between the two germline ends. The CDR3 extends over 13 amino acids. In germline, CDR1 is SGHVS, CDR2 FNYEAQ. The CDR3 sequence: CATGGQMNTEAFF. For the CDR3, the DNA is TGTGCCACTGGAGGACAGATGAACACTGAAGCTTTCTTT.

CDR3 amino acids: CASRPGQGAEAFF. The CDR3, as DNA: TGTGCCAGTAGACCGGGACAGGGGGCAGAAGCTTTCTTT. The chain recombines TRBV19 with TRBJ1-1; TRBD1 agrees at 12 bases. CDR3 length: 13 amino acids. CDR1 and CDR2 (germline): LNHDA, SQIVND (reference sequence). V trimming: 6 bases; J trimming: 8 bases; junction bases outside the gene matches: 4.

The rearrangement joins TRBV7-9 to TRBJ2-7; TRBD1 is a possible D gene (5 bases). Trimming took off 5 bases at V and 4 bases at J, with 15 bases between the two ends. The CDR3 runs to 14 residues. CDR1 SEHNR and CDR2 FQNEAQ come from the germline V gene (reference sequence). The chain's CDR3 is CASSPPTDPYEQYF. The CDR3 DNA sequence: TGTGCCAGCAGCCCCCCGACAGATCCTTACGAGCAGTACTTC. Drawing the rest from reference TRBV7-9 and TRBJ2-7, the complete variable domain is DTGVSQNPRHKITKRGQNVTFRCDPISEHNRLYWYRQTLGQGPEFLTYFQNEAQLEKSRLLSDRFSAERPKGSFSTLEIQRTEQGDSAMYLCASSPPTDPYEQYFGPGTRLTVT.

Only a few counts were recorded for this clone. The V and J genes are TRBV5-1 and TRBJ2-7, with TRBD1 identical over 8 bases. Germline V gene data show CDR1 as SGHRS and CDR2 as YFSETQ. The V segment lost 3 bases and the J segment 4 bases; nucleotides outside the gene matches: 3. The CDR3 has 13 amino acids. The CDR3 sequence is CASSWGQAYEQYF. The DNA for the CDR3 is TGCGCCAGCAGCTGGGGACAGGCTTACGAGCAGTACTTC.

The V and J genes are TRBV10-3 and TRBJ1-1; D is unresolved. The germline gives CDR1 ENHRY, CDR2 SYGVKD. CDR3 length equals 12 residues. The V end was cut by 6 bases, the J end by 3 bases, with 8 bases between. CDR3 nucleotide sequence: TGTGCCATCAGGGAGCCGGACACTGAAGCTTTCTTT. Translating it yields CAIREPDTEAFF.

The chain recombines TRBV7-9 with TRBJ1-6; 11 bases line up with TRBD1. V lost 1 base, J lost 7 bases, and 0 bases stayed unmatched. Germline loops: CDR1 SEHNR, CDR2 FQNEAQ (reference sequence). This CDR3 region has 15 residues. The CDR3 DNA is TGTGCCAGCAGCTTAGGGGACAGGGGGAATTCACCCCTCCACTTT. This translates into CASSLGDRGNSPLHF.

This clone was seen once. V is TRBV1 and J is TRBJ1-4; the table's D call, TRBD1, was not checked against the DNA. TRBV1 is a recognized pseudogene. The CDR3 covers 12 residues. CDR3 protein: CTSSPRDEKLFF. The CDR3 nucleotides are TGCACCAGCAGCCCCAGGGATGAAAAACTGTTTTTT.